Listed here are 16 T cell receptor beta chains from one sample, sequenced in a study of T cells in Graves' hyperthyroidism and ophthalmopathy. Amplified regions were TCR beta CDR3 sequences from RNA transcripts. Using the HTBI primer set, a first-round RT-PCR was run on the TCR CDR3. Via MiXCR, TCRdb re-called the multiplex PCR reads, giving one row per CDR3 protein. Of 500,000 to 750,000 distinct CDR3 sequences in the sample, approximately 15% were seen once. Source material: blood. The receptors stem from a woman aged 18-29 years with Graves' ophthalmopathy.

The sample holds many counts of this clonotype. The chain uses TRBV6-2 or TRBV6-3 and TRBJ2-7; D gene unclear. The CDR3 contains 12 residues. The V gene's germline CDR1 is MNHEY and CDR2 SVGEGT. V lost 2 bases to trimming and J lost 4 bases, with 6 bases between them. Here the CDR3 reads CASSYPRYEQYF. The CDR3 DNA reads as TGTGCCAGCAGTTACCCCCGGTACGAGCAGTACTTC.

This clonotype was detected a few times. The J gene is TRBJ2-4, the V gene TRBV7-9, with a possible D match to TRBD1 (6 bases). The CDR3 totals 16 residues. Between the trimmed V and J ends, which lost 3 bases and 9 bases, there was a span of 21 bases. The V gene's germline CDR1 is SEHNR and CDR2 FQNEAQ (reference sequence). This CDR3 is CASSFEGTTRRGIQYF. In nucleotides, the CDR3 is TGTGCCAGCAGCTTCGAAGGGACAACCCGTCGTGGCATTCAGTACTTC. Supplemented by reference TRBV7-9 and TRBJ2-4, the full variable domain reads DTGVSQNPRHKITKRGQNVTFRCDPISEHNRLYWYRQTLGQGPEFLTYFQNEAQLEKSRLLSDRFSAERPKGSFSTLEIQRTEQGDSAMYLCASSFEGTTRRGIQYFGAGTRLSVL.

This clonotype was detected many times. The CDR3 DNA sequence: TGTGCCAGCAGCCCCCGGGGGCGCACAGATACGCAGTATTTT. As protein: CASSPRGRTDTQYF. The V call is TRBV7-9, the J call TRBJ2-3; either TRBD1 or TRBD2 may supply D (6 bases each). This CDR3 is 14 amino acids long. The germline gives CDR1 SEHNR, CDR2 FQNEAQ (reference sequence). Trimming took off 5 bases at V and 1 base at J, with 10 bases between the two ends. Drawing the rest from reference TRBV7-9 and TRBJ2-3, the complete variable domain is DTGVSQNPRHKITKRGQNVTFRCDPISEHNRLYWYRQTLGQGPEFLTYFQNEAQLEKSRLLSDRFSAERPKGSFSTLEIQRTEQGDSAMYLCASSPRGRTDTQYFGPGTRLTVL.

This clonotype has a count of ten or more. The V and J genes are TRBV2 and TRBJ1-4; the match to TRBD1 covers 10 bases. Germline CDR1 reads SNHLY; CDR2 reads FYNNEI. The CDR3 sequence is 14 residues long. The V and J ends lost 4 bases and 6 bases, in that order; junction bases with no gene match: 2. The CDR3 is CASSAGTGDEKLFF. The CDR3 DNA reads TGTGCCAGCAGTGCAGGGACAGGGGATGAAAAACTGTTTTTT.

This clonotype was picked up a small number of times. V is TRBV6-1 and J is TRBJ2-5, with no clear D. The CDR3 has 14 amino acids. Trimming shortened V by 7 bases and J by 3 bases, and 15 bases separated the two germline ends. Germline CDR1 MNHNS, CDR2 SASEGT. The CDR3 bases are TGTGCCAGCATCGTGAGCGTAGGAGAAGAGACCCAGTACTTC. It translates to CASIVSVGEETQYF.

This clonotype occurred many times. At one end the junction does not follow the germline gene, possibly because of a read error. This chain joins TRBV7-2 and TRBJ2-1; tentative D call: TRBD1 (6 bases). This CDR3 region has 14 residues. The germline gives CDR1 SGHTA, CDR2 FQGNSA. For the CDR3, the DNA is TGTGCCAGCACCTTAGGGGGTAGGGACAATGAGCAGTTCTTC. Residues: CASTLGGRDNEQFF.

This clonotype came up many times. DNA for the CDR3: TGTGCCAGCTCAATACAGGAAAGTTTCGAGACCCAGTACTTC. Protein product: CASSIQESFETQYF. V usage is TRBV18 and J usage is TRBJ2-5; D perhaps matches TRBD1 (5 bases). Between the trimmed V and J ends, which lost 5 bases and 5 bases, there was a span of 15 bases. Germline CDR1 is KGHSH and CDR2 is LQKENI. This CDR3 spans 14 amino acids.

This clonotype was found many times. Here the CDR3 DNA reads TGTGCCAGCAACCTGGGGGGAAGCAATCAGCCCCAGCATTTT. Its translation is CASNLGGSNQPQHF. This rearrangement joins TRBV12-3 or TRBV12-4 to TRBJ1-5, with D tentatively TRBD1 (5 bases). The CDR3 has 14 amino acids. V lost 7 bases to trimming and J lost 1 base, with 11 bases between them.

The chain's CDR3 is CASSGSPRVQETQYF. Written as DNA, the CDR3 is TGTGCCAGCAGTGGGAGCCCCAGGGTCCAAGAGACCCAGTACTTC. The gene calls are TRBV6-1 and TRBJ2-5; TRBD1 is a possible D gene (5 bases). Germline V lookup: CDR1 MNHNS, CDR2 SASEGT. The V gene lost 4 bases and the J gene lost 1 base, with 13 bases spanning the gap. This CDR3 has 15 residues.

For this clonotype: A much larger clone differs from this one at a single base, so this may be a read error. This chain links TRBV15 with TRBJ2-1; possibly TRBD2 for D (6 bases). The end of the DNA is better explained by TRBJ2-7, so the J call may be wrong. Germline values: CDR1 LNHNV, CDR2 YYDKDF (reference sequence). This CDR3 region has 16 residues. As DNA, the CDR3 is TGTGCCACCAGCAGAGATGCGACGGGGACTCCCAATGAGCAGTACTTC. Translation: CATSRDATGTPNEQYF.

This clonotype was seen at least ten times. V usage is TRBV6-1 and J usage is TRBJ1-1, with 8 bases lining up with TRBD1. This CDR3 contains 15 residues. V trimming: 5 bases; J trimming: 3 bases; junction bases outside the gene matches: 8. The germline V gene has CDR1 MNHNS and CDR2 SASEGT. CDR3 DNA sequence: TGTGCCAGCAGTTTTAACAGGGGGTTATACACTGAAGCTTTCTTT. This gives the protein CASSFNRGLYTEAFF.

This clonotype was detected ten times or more. J is TRBJ1-6 and V is TRBV12-3 or TRBV12-4; D possibly corresponds to TRBD1 (6 bases). V lost 6 bases to trimming and J lost 8 bases, with 11 bases between them. This CDR3 region has 13 residues. CDR3 residues: CASRRGADSPLHF. CDR3 coding DNA: TGTGCCAGCAGGCGGGGGGCAGATTCACCCCTCCACTTT.

This clonotype was seen many times. V usage is TRBV20-1 and J usage is TRBJ2-3, with 10 positions matching TRBD2. The CDR3 is made up of 14 amino acids. V was pared by 4 bases and J by 0 bases, with 1 base of the junction left unmatched. Germline CDR1 and CDR2: DFQATT and SNEGSKA (reference sequence). The CDR3 spells CSAKTSGSTDTQYF. Here the CDR3 DNA reads TGCAGTGCTAAGACTAGCGGGAGCACAGATACGCAGTATTTT.

CDR3 region: CASSLEGGWGAGTNEQFF. The CDR3, as DNA: TGTGCCAGCAGCTTAGAGGGGGGCTGGGGAGCGGGGACGAATGAGCAGTTCTTC. V and J are TRBV7-2 and TRBJ2-1, with D possibly being TRBD2 (7 bases). CDR3 length equals 18 residues. V was clipped by 1 base and J by 7 bases, with 23 bases between them. CDR1 SGHTA and CDR2 FQGNSA come from the germline V gene. The variable domain in full, with the rest retrieved from reference TRBV7-2 and TRBJ2-1, is GAGVSQSPSNKVTEKGKDVELRCDPISGHTALYWYRQSLGQGLEFLIYFQGNSAPDKSGLPSDRFSAERTGGSVSTLTIQRTQQEDSAVYLCASSLEGGWGAGTNEQFFGPGTRLTVL.

This clonotype was recorded a few times. CDR3 sequence: CASSINRSYGYTF. Written as DNA, the CDR3 is TGTGCCAGTAGTATAAACAGGAGCTATGGCTACACCTTC. This sequence joins TRBV19 and TRBJ1-2; D perhaps matches TRBD1 (5 bases). The CDR3 has 13 residues. V was trimmed by 2 bases and J by 4 bases, leaving 8 bases between them. CDR1 is LNHDA and CDR2 is SQIVND in the germline V gene (reference sequence).

This clonotype was recorded many times. J is TRBJ2-3 and V is TRBV7-2; D possibly uses TRBD1 or TRBD2 (7 bases each). V gave up 5 bases and J gave up 0 bases, with 24 bases separating them. Per germline, CDR1 SGHTA and CDR2 FQGNSA. The CDR3 has 19 residues. The CDR3 spells CASSPAGEGAGDSTDTQYF. The CDR3 DNA sequence: TGTGCCAGCAGCCCGGCCGGGGAGGGGGCGGGGGATAGCACAGATACGCAGTATTTT.